This passage covers 30 T cell receptor beta chains from one sample sequenced in a study of T cells in Graves' hyperthyroidism and ophthalmopathy. There were TCR beta CDR3 regions amplified from RNA transcripts. During a first-round RT-PCR of the TCR CDR3, the HTBI primer set was used. TCRdb used MiXCR to reprocess the multiplex PCR reads, holding one entry per CDR3 protein. There are roughly 650,000 distinct CDR3 sequences in the sample; about 16% occur only once, and around 3.5% lies in the top ten. Sequenced sample: blood. These TCRs come from a woman aged 40 to 50 with Graves' ophthalmopathy.

This clonotype was seen ten or more times. The genes are TRBV5-1 and TRBJ1-1; D possibly corresponds to TRBD1 (5 bases). V was pared by 4 bases and J by 6 bases, with 19 bases between. The CDR3 length is 15 residues. Per germline, CDR1 SGHRS and CDR2 YFSETQ. The CDR3 coding sequence is TGCGCCAGCAGCCCCCGCTTTGGCAGGGTTCCTGAAGCTTTCTTT. Encoded protein: CASSPRFGRVPEAFF.

This clonotype was seen more than once but under ten times. The genes are TRBV20-1 and TRBJ2-7; possibly TRBD2 for D (6 bases). CDR1 DFQATT and CDR2 SNEGSKA come from the germline V gene (reference sequence). The CDR3 totals 15 residues. The V end lost 0 bases, the J end lost 4 bases, and 16 bases lay between the germline ends. The CDR3 nucleotides are TGCAGTGCTAGAGATACACAGCCTGGGAGGTACGAGCAGTACTTC. Translated, it gives CSARDTQPGRYEQYF.

This clonotype was counted at least ten times. The chain uses TRBV3-1 and TRBJ2-2; perhaps D is TRBD1 or TRBD2 (5 bases each). V was shortened by 1 base and J by 1 base, with 10 bases between the two germline ends. Germline-derived CDR1 and CDR2 are LGHDT and YNNKEL (reference sequence). There are 16 residues in the CDR3. CDR3 in amino acids: CASSQAGAMNTGELFF. CDR3 in DNA: TGTGCCAGCAGCCAAGCCGGGGCCATGAACACCGGGGAGCTGTTTTTT.

This clonotype was detected ten times or more. The CDR3 here is CASSPGGARADSYEQYF. CDR3 bases: TGTGCCAGCAGCCCAGGGGGGGCCAGGGCTGACTCCTACGAGCAGTACTTC. The chain has TRBV11-2 and TRBJ2-7; D is tentatively TRBD1 or TRBD2 (7 bases each). The V and J ends lost 5 bases and 0 bases respectively, with 20 bases between them. Per germline, CDR1 SGHAT and CDR2 FQNNGV. The CDR3 spans 17 residues.

This clonotype was observed many times. V and J are TRBV11-2 and TRBJ2-5, with a tentative D call TRBD1 (6 bases). The CDR3 loop spans 16 amino acids. Germline V gene lookup returns CDR1 SGHAT and CDR2 FQNNGV. Trimming shortened V by 1 base and J by 5 bases, and 17 bases separated the two germline ends. CDR3 bases: TGTGCCAGCAGCTTAGCGTCGGGACAAAAAGGGGAGACCCAGTACTTC. It encodes CASSLASGQKGETQYF.

J is TRBJ1-5 and V is TRBV7-2; D unclear. From germline, CDR1 is SGHTA and CDR2 FQGNSA. The CDR3 extends over 13 amino acids. The ends were cut back, 5 bases at V and 4 bases at J, with 9 bases in the middle. The CDR3 is CASSINRNQPQHF. The CDR3 DNA sequence: TGTGCCAGCAGCATAAACAGAAATCAGCCCCAGCATTTT.

This clonotype was counted many times. The chain couples TRBV7-3 to TRBJ2-7; 10 nucleotides align to TRBD1. The CDR3 is made up of 16 amino acids. Germline V gives CDR1 SGHTA, CDR2 FQGTGA. After removal of 5 bases from V and 4 bases from J, the junction contained 11 bases not matched to a gene. The CDR3 nucleotides read TGTGCCAGCAGCCCGTCCCCGGGACAGGGGATTTACGAGCAGTACTTC. Translated, it gives CASSPSPGQGIYEQYF. Based on the CDR3 plus reference TRBV7-3 and TRBJ2-7, the full variable domain is GAGVSQTPSNKVTEKGKYVELRCDPISGHTALYWYRQSLGQGPEFLIYFQGTGAADDSGLPNDRFFAVRPEGSVSTLKIQRTERGDSAVYLCASSPSPGQGIYEQYFGPGTRLTVT.

As to this clonotype: This may be a read error: a much more frequent sequence differs by one nucleotide. The chain uses TRBV28 and TRBJ2-7; 9 bases are a match to TRBD1. Germline values: CDR1 MDHEN, CDR2 SYDVKM. The CDR3 is 14 amino acids. The CDR3 sequence is CASSWGQGFDEQCF. As DNA, the CDR3 is TGTGCCAGCAGTTGGGGACAGGGCTTTGACGAGCAGTGCTTC.

This clonotype showed up many times. The chain is built from TRBV28 and TRBJ2-5; 8 nucleotides align to TRBD2. The CDR3 loop spans 17 amino acids. The V gene's germline CDR1 is MDHEN and CDR2 SYDVKM. Unmatched junction bases numbered 9, after V lost 3 bases and J lost 0 bases. CDR3 sequence (DNA): TGTGCCAGCAGTTTGCGGGGGGCCGCCGCCCACCAAGAGACCCAGTACTTC. Amino acid sequence: CASSLRGAAAHQETQYF.

In this sample, this clonotype turned up once. The junction does not match germline at one end; this may be a read error. This chain connects TRBV5-1 to TRBJ2-1; no definite D call. There are 15 residues in the CDR3. Germline assignment: CDR1 SGHRS and CDR2 YFSETQ. The CDR3 sequence is CASSLDSFSYSEQFF. The CDR3 bases are TGCGCCAGCAGCTTGGACTCATTCTCCTACAGTGAGCAGTTCTTC.

This clonotype was seen many times. V is TRBV2 and J is TRBJ1-6; the D is unclear. The germline CDR1 and CDR2 sequences are SNHLY and FYNNEI. The V end lost 6 bases, the J end lost 5 bases, and 14 bases lay between the germline ends. The CDR3 contains 15 residues. CDR3 protein: CASSTEPSDNSPLHF. CDR3 coding DNA: TGTGCCAGCAGCACCGAACCGAGCGATAATTCACCCCTCCACTTT.

This clonotype was observed many times. CDR3 DNA: TGTGCCACCCAGGAGGGGCACCGGGACAGTAGTTCCGAGCAGTACTTC. Encoded protein: CATQEGHRDSSSEQYF. V is TRBV10-3 and J is TRBJ2-7; a weak D match, TRBD1 (7 bases). V lost 10 bases to trimming and J lost 6 bases, with 28 bases between them. The CDR3 sequence is 16 residues long. Germline CDR1 reads ENHRY; CDR2 reads SYGVKD.

V usage is TRBV11-2 and J usage is TRBJ2-1; 15 bases line up with TRBD2. Germline V lookup: CDR1 SGHAT, CDR2 FQNNGV. The CDR3 has 17 amino acids. J gave up 9 bases and V 4 bases, and 10 bases lay outside the gene matches. The CDR3 sequence is CASSSGLAGGGQAEQFF. DNA for the CDR3: TGTGCCAGCAGCTCCGGACTAGCGGGAGGGGGCCAGGCTGAGCAGTTCTTC.

The rearrangement links TRBV5-1 to TRBJ2-7; D possibly matches TRBD1 or TRBD2 (6 bases each). The CDR3 covers 15 residues. CDR1 is SGHRS and CDR2 is YFSETQ in the germline V gene. V lost 0 bases and J 5 bases, leaving 15 bases between the germline ends. CDR3 loop: CASSLESGAFDEQYF. CDR3 DNA: TGCGCCAGCAGCTTGGAGTCGGGGGCCTTCGACGAGCAGTACTTC.

This clonotype has just a few counts. V usage is TRBV6-2 or TRBV6-3 and J usage is TRBJ2-1; 11 bases fit TRBD1. This CDR3 has 14 amino acids. With 5 bases clipped from V and 6 bases from J, the junction kept 3 bases outside the gene matches. CDR1 is MNHEY and CDR2 is SVGEGT in the germline V gene. The CDR3 nucleotides are TGTGCCAGCAGTACCGGGACAGGGGGCAATGAGCAGTTCTTC. This gives the protein CASSTGTGGNEQFF.

Points on this clonotype: A read error may explain this, as a much larger clone is one base away. The V and J genes are TRBV6-9 and TRBJ2-5; D might be TRBD2 (6 bases). CDR3 size: 15 residues. Germline V CDR1 and CDR2: MNHGY, SVAAGI. The CDR3 region is CASSFGGGGQGTQYF. Written as DNA, the CDR3 is TGTGCCAGCAGTTTTGGGGGAGGCGGCCAAGGGACCCAGTACTTC.

This clonotype has ten or more counts. J is TRBJ2-3 and V is TRBV20-1, with 12 bases matching TRBD2. Unmatched junction bases numbered 10, after V lost 4 bases and J lost 5 bases. The V gene's germline CDR1 is DFQATT and CDR2 SNEGSKA (reference sequence). CDR3 length equals 16 residues. The CDR3 nucleotides are TGCAGTGCTAATACCGGGACTAGCGGGTCCAGAGATACGCAGTATTTT. Its translation is CSANTGTSGSRDTQYF.

Worth noting for this clonotype: The DNA is left out, because the CDR3 cannot be placed on it with certainty; the CDR3 is given as TCRdb lists it. This sequence joins TRBV19 and TRBJ2-3; no check of the table's D call, TRBD1, against the DNA was made. The V gene's germline CDR1 is LNHDA and CDR2 SQIVND (reference sequence). The CDR3 is made up of 14 amino acids, end residues included. CDR3 region: CASTSGQGTDTQYF.

This clonotype occurred once. The V gene is TRBV27, the J gene TRBJ1-5; D ambiguous. Germline V gene sequence: CDR1 MNHEY, CDR2 SMNVEV (reference sequence). Between the trimmed V and J ends, which lost 7 bases and 2 bases, there was a span of 15 bases. The CDR3 loop spans 15 amino acids. CDR3 sequence reads: CASKTRHKGNQPQHF. The CDR3, as DNA: TGTGCCAGCAAAACCCGGCACAAGGGCAATCAGCCCCAGCATTTT.

About this clonotype: Since a much larger clone is just one base distant, this may be a read error. V usage is TRBV30 and J usage is TRBJ1-5, with D maybe TRBD1 (6 bases). Germline values: CDR1 GTSNPN, CDR2 SVGIG (reference sequence). The CDR3 has 12 residues. Trimming stripped 3 bases from V and 6 bases from J, with 9 bases between. The CDR3, as DNA: TGTGCCTGGAGACAGGGAAGTCAGCCCCAGCATTTT. Its translation: CAWRQGSQPQHF.

This clonotype appeared a few times. V usage is TRBV12-3 or TRBV12-4 and J usage is TRBJ1-1, with D maybe TRBD1 (6 bases). The ends were cut back, 4 bases at V and 2 bases at J, with 11 bases in the middle. This CDR3 region has 14 residues. The CDR3 DNA is TGTGCCAGCAGTTCCCTGACAGGCAACACTGAAGCTTTCTTT. Translating it yields CASSSLTGNTEAFF.

This clonotype was counted many times. The chain employs TRBV5-1 and TRBJ2-3, with unresolved D. V was trimmed by 0 bases and J by 6 bases, leaving 11 bases between them. The CDR3 has 14 residues. Germline V CDR1 and CDR2: SGHRS, YFSETQ. The CDR3 coding sequence is TGCGCCAGCAGCTTGGCTGGGCTGGAGGATACGCAGTATTTT. Translated: CASSLAGLEDTQYF.

This clonotype was seen a few times. V is TRBV2 and J is TRBJ1-1, with TRBD1 as a possible D gene (5 bases). Germline CDR1 is SNHLY and CDR2 is FYNNEI. The CDR3 has 14 amino acids. Trimming took off 6 bases at V and 6 bases at J, with 17 bases between the two ends. CDR3 in amino acids: CASRLNGVGAEAFF. Here the CDR3 DNA reads TGTGCCAGCAGGCTGAACGGGGTAGGGGCTGAAGCTTTCTTT.

This clonotype showed up many times. This chain links TRBV12-3 or TRBV12-4 with TRBJ2-5; a possible D gene is TRBD2 (6 bases). This CDR3 spans 14 amino acids. V was shortened by 3 bases and J by 4 bases, with 12 bases between the two germline ends. The CDR3 DNA reads TGTGCCAGCAGTTTGGTAGCGGCGGCAGAGACCCAGTACTTC. Translation gives CASSLVAAAETQYF.

In this sample, this clonotype turned up once. This chain uses TRBV29-1 with TRBJ2-7, with TRBD2 matching 8 bases. Germline CDR1 is SQVTM and CDR2 is ANQGSEA. V lost 7 bases, J lost 2 bases, and 4 bases stayed unmatched. The CDR3 runs to 12 residues. The chain's CDR3 is CSALAGPYEQYF. The DNA for the CDR3 is TGCAGCGCCTTAGCGGGACCCTACGAGCAGTACTTC.

This clonotype was picked up a small number of times. The CDR3 DNA reads TGTGCCATCAGTCCGGGAGGCTCCTACAATGAGCAGTTCTTC. This translates into CAISPGGSYNEQFF. This chain uses TRBV10-3 with TRBJ2-1; 7 bases are a match to TRBD2. The CDR3 extends over 14 amino acids. Germline-derived CDR1 and CDR2 are ENHRY and SYGVKD. V shed 5 bases and J 0 bases; nucleotides not matched to a gene: 1.

This clonotype was found a few times. The chain's CDR3 is CASSFSRVFETQYF. CDR3 DNA sequence: TGTGCCAGCAGCTTCAGTAGGGTGTTCGAGACCCAGTACTTC. The V gene is TRBV12-3 or TRBV12-4, the J gene TRBJ2-5; D ambiguous. V was clipped by 6 bases and J by 5 bases, with 16 bases between them. The CDR3 spans 14 residues.

This clonotype has more than one count but fewer than ten. The chain uses TRBV5-1 and TRBJ2-1; 8 bases are a match to TRBD1. Trimming cost V 4 bases and J 6 bases; bases outside gene matches: 6. CDR1 and CDR2 (germline): SGHRS, YFSETQ. This CDR3 region has 14 residues. The CDR3 sequence: CASSPQDRGNEQFF. Here the CDR3 DNA reads TGCGCCAGCAGCCCCCAAGACAGGGGCAATGAGCAGTTCTTC. Filled out from reference TRBV5-1 and TRBJ2-1, the complete variable domain reads KAGVTQTPRYLIKTRGQQVTLSCSPISGHRSVSWYQQTPGQGLQFLFEYFSETQRNKGNFPGRFSGRQFSNSRSEMNVSTLELGDSALYLCASSPQDRGNEQFFGPGTRLTVL.

This clonotype was observed at least ten times. The V call is TRBV2, the J call TRBJ2-1, with 14 bases aligning to TRBD2. V was pared by 8 bases and J by 7 bases, with 4 bases of the junction left unmatched. This CDR3 has 14 residues. Germline lookup yields CDR1 SNHLY and CDR2 FYNNEI. This CDR3 is CASAGTSGSNEQFF. Written as DNA, the CDR3 is TGTGCCAGCGCCGGGACTAGCGGGAGTAATGAGCAGTTCTTC.

The table lists this clonotype with many counts. The chain combines TRBV11-2 with TRBJ1-1, with 9 bases aligning to TRBD1. This CDR3 comprises 13 residues. Germline trimming cut 6 bases from V and 7 bases from J; bases unmatched to any gene: 6. From germline, CDR1 is SGHAT and CDR2 FQNNGV. CDR3 bases: TGTGCCAGCAGTCGCGGGACAGGGTATGAAGCTTTCTTT. It translates to CASSRGTGYEAFF.